This T cell receptor beta chain was recorded in a study of glioma-infiltrating T cells after dendritic cell vaccination. Primers: 60 V beta forward and 13 J beta reverse. Assay used: immunoSEQ multiplex PCR; TCRdb lists only in-frame clones, some missing. Among around 100,000 clones listed, roughly four fifths were seen once. This CDR3 has 13 amino acids. The germline V gene has CDR1 SGHRS and CDR2 YFSETQ. V lost 0 bases, J lost 3 bases, and 7 bases lay in between. The chain joins TRBV5-1 to TRBJ2-7; D is possibly TRBD1 (6 bases). The sequences come from blood, collected before dendritic cell vaccination. The sequence came from a human donor with glioblastoma. The CDR3: CASSLDRDYEQYF. The CDR3 DNA reads TGCGCCAGCAGCTTGGACAGGGACTACGAGCAGTACTTC.